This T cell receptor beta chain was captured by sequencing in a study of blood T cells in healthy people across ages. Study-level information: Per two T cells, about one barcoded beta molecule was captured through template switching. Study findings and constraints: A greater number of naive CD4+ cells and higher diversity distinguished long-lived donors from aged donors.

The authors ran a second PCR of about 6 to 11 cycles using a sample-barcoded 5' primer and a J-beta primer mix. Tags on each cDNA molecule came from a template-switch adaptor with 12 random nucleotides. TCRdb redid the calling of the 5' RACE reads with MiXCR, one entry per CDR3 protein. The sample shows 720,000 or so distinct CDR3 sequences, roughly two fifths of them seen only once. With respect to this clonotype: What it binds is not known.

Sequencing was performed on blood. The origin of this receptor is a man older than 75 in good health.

The CDR3 sequence: CASSEVLSGVYNEQFF. CDR3 in DNA: TGTGCCAGCAGTGAGGTGCTTAGCGGGGTCTACAATGAGCAGTTCTTC. The chain joins TRBV2 to TRBJ2-1; 8 bases fit TRBD2. V lost 3 bases to trimming and J lost 3 bases; unmatched junction nucleotides: 7. CDR3 length: 16 amino acids. Germline V lookup: CDR1 SNHLY, CDR2 FYNNEI.